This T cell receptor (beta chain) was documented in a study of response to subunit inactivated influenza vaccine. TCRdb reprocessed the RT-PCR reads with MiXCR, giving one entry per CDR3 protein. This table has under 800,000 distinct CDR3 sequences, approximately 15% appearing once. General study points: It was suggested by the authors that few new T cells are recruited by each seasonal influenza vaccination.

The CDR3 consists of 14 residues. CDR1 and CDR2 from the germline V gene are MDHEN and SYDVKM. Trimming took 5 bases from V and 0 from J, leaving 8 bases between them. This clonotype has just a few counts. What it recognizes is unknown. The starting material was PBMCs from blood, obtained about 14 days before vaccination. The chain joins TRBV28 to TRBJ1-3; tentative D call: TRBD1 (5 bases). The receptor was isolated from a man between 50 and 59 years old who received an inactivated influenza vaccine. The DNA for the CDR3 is TGTGCCAGCAGTCCGGGGGACTCTGGAAACACCATATATTTT. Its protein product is CASSPGDSGNTIYF.